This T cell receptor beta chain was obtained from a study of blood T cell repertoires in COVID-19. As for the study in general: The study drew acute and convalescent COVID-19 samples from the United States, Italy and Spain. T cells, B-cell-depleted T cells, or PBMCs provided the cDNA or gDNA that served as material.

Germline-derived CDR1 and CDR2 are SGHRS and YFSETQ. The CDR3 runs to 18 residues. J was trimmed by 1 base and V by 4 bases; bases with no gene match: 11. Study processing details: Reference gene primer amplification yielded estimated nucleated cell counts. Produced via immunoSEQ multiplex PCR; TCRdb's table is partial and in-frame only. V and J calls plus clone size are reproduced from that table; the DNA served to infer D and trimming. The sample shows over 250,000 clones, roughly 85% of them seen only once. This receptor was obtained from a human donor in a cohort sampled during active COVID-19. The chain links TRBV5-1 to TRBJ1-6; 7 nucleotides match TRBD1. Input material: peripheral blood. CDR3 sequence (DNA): TGCGCCAGCAGCAGTGACAGGGACGGAAGGTCCTATAATTCACCCCTCCACTTT. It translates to CASSSDRDGRSYNSPLHF.